This is a list of T cell receptor beta chains from one sample in a study of control samples from healthy donors and cancer patients. Sequenced by immunoSEQ multiplex PCR; TCRdb stores in-frame clones only, minus some. The sample records some 40,000 clones, approximately 94% being singletons. The sample taken for sequencing was blood. These receptors originate from a man aged 55-75 years in good health. Each CDR3 is given without its conserved first and last residue. The D gene is left open where the match is weak. Not every row has a clone size; where given, it reads once, few, many or a size class.

>.|TRBV6-1|.|TRBJ2-7
ASSEKGKEGEQY
>TRBD2|TRBV11-2|.|TRBJ2-1
ASSSRSSGRYNEQF
>TRBD2|TRBV6-5|.|TRBJ2-7
ASRAGASGIYEQY
>TRBD1|TRBV7-8|.|TRBJ2-2
ASSRGGQGATGELF
>.|TRBV9|.|TRBJ2-1
ASSVVGSGDLF
>.|TRBV24-1|.|TRBJ2-3
ATSDNQGIADTQY
>.|TRBV7-8|.|TRBJ1-2
ASSLTSHGYT
>.|TRBV7-8|.|TRBJ2-3
ASLVRIADTQY
>TRBD1|TRBV27|.|TRBJ1-3
ASSETGISGNTIY
>.|TRBV2|.|TRBJ2-5
ASSEVGKTQY
>TRBD2|TRBV4-2|.|TRBJ2-2
ASSLHSGGVPNTGELF
>.|TRBV3-1/TRBV3-2|.|TRBJ2-2
ASSQEFSVTGELF
>.|TRBV7-9|.|TRBJ2-3
AAETDTQY
>TRBD1|TRBV6-6|.|TRBJ1-1
ASSLSGGEGTEAF
>TRBD1|TRBV11-3|.|TRBJ2-1
ASSSRTGDPYNEQF
>.|TRBV19|.|TRBJ2-7
ASSALGGLSGEQY
>.|TRBV9|.|TRBJ1-6
ASSVGTGRNNSPLH
>.|TRBV14|.|TRBJ2-3
ASSQDPGDTQY
>.|TRBV12-3/TRBV12-4|.|TRBJ1-2
ASSIHYGYT
>TRBD2|TRBV19|.|TRBJ2-1
ASSPLAGVGEQF
>TRBD1|TRBV7-8|.|TRBJ1-2
ASSYGTGAKLLNYGYT
>.|TRBV29-1|.|TRBJ2-3
SGHKAGSFDTQY
>.|TRBV10-3|once|TRBJ1-5
AITRGNDSTSNQPQH
>.|TRBV19|.|TRBJ2-1
ATNNRDKDNEQF
>TRBD1|TRBV4-2|.|TRBJ2-5
ASSQDLSGQGLSETQY
>.|TRBV3-1/TRBV3-2|.|TRBJ2-7
ASSPRVRYEQY
>.|TRBV9|.|TRBJ2-7
ASSVGTVPYEQY
>.|TRBV11-3|.|TRBJ2-7
ASSQTRLSDEQY
>.|TRBV12-5|.|TRBJ2-5
ASGFGGGVGETQY
>TRBD1|TRBV14|.|TRBJ2-7
ASSQDRNRGTYEQY
>.|TRBV6-1|once|TRBJ1-4
ASSEGKEGNEKLF
>.|TRBV19|.|TRBJ2-6
ASTLSGANVLT
>.|TRBV10-1|.|TRBJ1-1
ASSAGRNTEAF
>TRBD1|TRBV5-1|.|TRBJ1-6
VSSTGQGINSPLH
>TRBD1|TRBV11-3|.|TRBJ2-2
ASSPTGLVTGELF
>.|TRBV9|.|TRBJ2-7
ASSVRGGHEQY
>.|TRBV6-6|.|TRBJ2-5
ASRTGNVQETQY
>.|TRBV5-4|.|TRBJ1-5
ASSLGSNQPQH
>.|TRBV7-3|.|TRBJ2-1
ASSSDSSSYNEQF
>.|TRBV10-3|.|TRBJ2-7
AIGVQTRWTISSYEQY
>TRBD2|TRBV11-1|.|TRBJ2-7
ASSFGGLAEAYEQY
>.|TRBV7-2|.|TRBJ2-2
ASGTRLNTGELF
>.|TRBV13|.|TRBJ2-1
ASSTSDSRYNEQF
>.|TRBV7-2|.|TRBJ1-6
ASSRWGRSSYNSPLH
>TRBD2|TRBV10-2|.|TRBJ2-1
ASSFPGLPYNEQF
>.|TRBV11-2|.|TRBJ1-2
ASSLAPNYGYT
>.|TRBV27|.|TRBJ1-1
ASSSLGQNFEAF
>TRBD2|TRBV3-1/TRBV3-2|.|TRBJ2-7
ASSQMWRREGPYEQY